A single sample is the source of the 6 T cell receptor beta chains below, sequenced in a study of OX40 agonist ivuxolimab in advanced cancers. Method: immunoSEQ multiplex PCR; TCRdb's copy keeps in-frame clones and lacks some. Of more than 60,000 clones in the sample, roughly nine tenths were seen once. The sequencing here drew on CD4+ or CD8+ T cells sorted from blood, taken in a trial of the OX40 agonist ivuxolimab. The receptor set was obtained from an adult with an advanced solid tumor such as melanoma, head and neck, liver or kidney cancer.

The chain carries TRBV7-2 and TRBJ2-7; maybe TRBD1 (6 bases). CDR1 and CDR2 (germline): SGHTA, FQGNSA. This CDR3 contains 15 residues. V shed 7 bases and J shed 7 bases, with 23 bases lying between them. The DNA of the CDR3 is TGTGCCAGCACCCCCTGGGGGCTACGAGTTACGGAGCAGTACTTC. The encoded protein is CASTPWGLRVTEQYF.

The J gene is TRBJ2-1, the V gene TRBV11-3, with D perhaps matching TRBD2 (5 bases). Germline values: CDR1 SGHNT, CDR2 YENEEA. Trimming removed 5 bases at V and 3 bases at J, with 11 bases between. The CDR3 sequence is 14 residues long. For the CDR3, the DNA is TGTGCCAGCAGCAAGAGCGGAGACTACAATGAGCAGTTCTTC. Its translation: CASSKSGDYNEQFF.

The genes are TRBV7-3 and TRBJ2-1; 8 bases line up with TRBD2. Germline lookup yields CDR1 SGHTA and CDR2 FQGTGA. J gave up 5 bases and V 5 bases, and 8 bases lay outside the gene matches. CDR3 length: 15 residues. The CDR3 DNA is TGTGCCAGCAGCAAGGGACTAGACAACCACAATGAGCAGTTCTTC. Translation: CASSKGLDNHNEQFF.

The chain uses TRBV25-1 and TRBJ2-2; 10 nucleotides agree with TRBD1. The CDR3 has 17 amino acids. The germline V gene has CDR1 MGHDK and CDR2 SYGVNS. Germline trimming cut 4 bases from V and 4 bases from J; bases unmatched to any gene: 9. In DNA, the CDR3 is TGTGCCAGCAGTGGCACCCTGGGACAGGGGCCCACCGGGGAGCTGTTTTTT. Its protein product is CASSGTLGQGPTGELFF.

CDR3 protein: CASSEALGGETQYF. In DNA, the CDR3 is TGTGCCAGCAGTGAAGCGCTTGGGGGTGAGACCCAGTACTTC. This chain uses TRBV2 with TRBJ2-5; D is perhaps TRBD1 or TRBD2 (5 bases each). The CDR3 length is 14 residues. CDR1 and CDR2 (germline): SNHLY, FYNNEI. Deletions cut 0 bases from V and 5 bases from J, with 10 bases between.

The chain links TRBV11-3 to TRBJ1-2, with D possibly TRBD1 on 5 matching bases. The CDR3 is 17 residues long. V was clipped by 1 base and J by 8 bases, with 23 bases between them. Germline CDR1 SGHNT, CDR2 YENEEA. The chain's CDR3 is CASSLGAGGAVSGGYTF. The CDR3 DNA reads TGTGCCAGCAGCTTAGGGGCCGGCGGGGCCGTATCAGGCGGCTACACCTTC.